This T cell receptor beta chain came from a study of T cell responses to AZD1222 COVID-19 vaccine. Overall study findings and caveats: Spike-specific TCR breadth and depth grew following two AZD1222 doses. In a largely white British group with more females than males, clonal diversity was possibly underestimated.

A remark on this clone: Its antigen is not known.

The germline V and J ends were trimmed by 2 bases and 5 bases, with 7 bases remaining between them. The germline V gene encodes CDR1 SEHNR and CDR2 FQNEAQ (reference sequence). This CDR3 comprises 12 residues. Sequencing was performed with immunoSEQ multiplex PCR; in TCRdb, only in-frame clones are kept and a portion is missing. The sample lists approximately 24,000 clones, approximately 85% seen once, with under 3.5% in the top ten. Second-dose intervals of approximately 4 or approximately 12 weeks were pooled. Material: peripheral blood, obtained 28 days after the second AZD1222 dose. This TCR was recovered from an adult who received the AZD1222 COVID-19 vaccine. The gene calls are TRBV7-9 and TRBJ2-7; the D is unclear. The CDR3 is CASSLILHEQYF. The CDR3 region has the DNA TGTGCCAGCAGCTTAATCCTACACGAGCAGTACTTC.